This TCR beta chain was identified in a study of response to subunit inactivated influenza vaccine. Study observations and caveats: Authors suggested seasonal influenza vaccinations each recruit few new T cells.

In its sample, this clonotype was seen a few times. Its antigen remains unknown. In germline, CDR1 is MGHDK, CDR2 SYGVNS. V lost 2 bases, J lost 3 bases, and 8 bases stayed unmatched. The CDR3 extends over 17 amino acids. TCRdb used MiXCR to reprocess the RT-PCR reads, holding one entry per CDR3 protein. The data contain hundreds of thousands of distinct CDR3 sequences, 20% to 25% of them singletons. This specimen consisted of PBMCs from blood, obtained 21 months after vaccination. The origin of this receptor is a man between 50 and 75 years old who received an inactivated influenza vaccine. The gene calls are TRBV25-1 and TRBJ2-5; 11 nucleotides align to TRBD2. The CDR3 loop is CASSEVQTSGDKETQYF. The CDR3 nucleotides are TGTGCCAGCAGTGAAGTTCAGACTAGCGGGGATAAAGAGACCCAGTACTTC.